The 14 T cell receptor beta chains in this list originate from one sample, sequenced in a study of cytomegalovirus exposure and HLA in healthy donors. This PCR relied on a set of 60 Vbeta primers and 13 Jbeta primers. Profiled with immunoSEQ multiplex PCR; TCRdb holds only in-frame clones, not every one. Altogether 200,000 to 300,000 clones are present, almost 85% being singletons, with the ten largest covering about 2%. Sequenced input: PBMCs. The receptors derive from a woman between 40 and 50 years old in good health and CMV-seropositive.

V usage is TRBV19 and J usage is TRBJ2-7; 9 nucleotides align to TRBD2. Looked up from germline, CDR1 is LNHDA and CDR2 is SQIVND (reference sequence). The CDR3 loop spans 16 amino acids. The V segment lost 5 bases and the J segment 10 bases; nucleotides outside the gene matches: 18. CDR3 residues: CASSPRTSERRTHQYF. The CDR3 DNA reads TGTGCCAGTAGTCCTCGGACTAGCGAGCGACGTACCCACCAGTACTTC. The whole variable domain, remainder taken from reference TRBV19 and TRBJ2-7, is DGGITQSPKYLFRKEGQNVTLSCEQNLNHDAMYWYRQDPGQGLRLIYYSQIVNDFQKGDIAEGYSVSREKKESFPLTVTSAQKNPTAFYLCASSPRTSERRTHQYFGPGTRLTVT.

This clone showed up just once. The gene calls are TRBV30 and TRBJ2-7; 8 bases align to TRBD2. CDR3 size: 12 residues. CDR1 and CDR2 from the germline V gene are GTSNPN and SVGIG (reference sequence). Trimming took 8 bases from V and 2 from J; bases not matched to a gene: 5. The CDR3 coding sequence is TGTGCCGTCGGGAGGGAGACCTACGAGCAGTACTTC. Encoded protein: CAVGRETYEQYF.

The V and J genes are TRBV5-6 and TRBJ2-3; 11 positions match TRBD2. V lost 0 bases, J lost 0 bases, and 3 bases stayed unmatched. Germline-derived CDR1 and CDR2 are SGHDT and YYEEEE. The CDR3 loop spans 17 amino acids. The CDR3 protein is CASSLGLAGPSTDTQYF. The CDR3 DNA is TGTGCCAGCAGCTTGGGACTAGCGGGACCTAGCACAGATACGCAGTATTTT.

CDR3 amino acids: CASSISSGSKTGNTIYF. In nucleotides, the CDR3 is TGTGCCAGCAGTATCTCCTCCGGGTCGAAGACTGGAAACACCATATATTTT. The gene calls are TRBV27 and TRBJ1-3; no firm D call. The CDR3 contains 17 residues. Trimming removed 5 bases from V and 2 bases from J, with 19 bases in between. CDR1 is MNHEY, CDR2 SMNVEV, per germline (reference sequence).

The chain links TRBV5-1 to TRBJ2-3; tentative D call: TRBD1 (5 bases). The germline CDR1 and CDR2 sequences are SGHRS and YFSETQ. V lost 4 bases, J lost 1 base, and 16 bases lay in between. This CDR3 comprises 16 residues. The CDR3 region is CASSHIQETGTDTQYF. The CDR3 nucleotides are TGCGCCAGCAGCCATATACAGGAGACAGGCACAGATACGCAGTATTTT.

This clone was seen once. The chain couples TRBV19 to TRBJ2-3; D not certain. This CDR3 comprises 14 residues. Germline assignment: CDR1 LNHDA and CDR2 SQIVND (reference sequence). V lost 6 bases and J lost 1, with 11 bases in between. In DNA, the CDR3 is TGTGCCAGTAGCCAGGATGTTGGCACAGATACGCAGTATTTT. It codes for CASSQDVGTDTQYF.

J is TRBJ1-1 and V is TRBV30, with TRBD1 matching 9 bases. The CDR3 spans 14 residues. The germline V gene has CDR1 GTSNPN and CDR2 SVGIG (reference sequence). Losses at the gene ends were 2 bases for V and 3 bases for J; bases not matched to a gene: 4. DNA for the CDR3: TGTGCCTGGAGTATACAGGGGGCGGACACTGAAGCTTTCTTT. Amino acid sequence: CAWSIQGADTEAFF.

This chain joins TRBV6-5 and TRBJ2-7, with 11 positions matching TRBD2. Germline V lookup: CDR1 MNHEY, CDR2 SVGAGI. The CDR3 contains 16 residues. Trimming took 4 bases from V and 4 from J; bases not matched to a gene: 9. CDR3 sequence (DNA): TGTGCCAGCAGTTCCATTAGCGGGAGGGCCGGGTACGAGCAGTACTTC. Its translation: CASSSISGRAGYEQYF.

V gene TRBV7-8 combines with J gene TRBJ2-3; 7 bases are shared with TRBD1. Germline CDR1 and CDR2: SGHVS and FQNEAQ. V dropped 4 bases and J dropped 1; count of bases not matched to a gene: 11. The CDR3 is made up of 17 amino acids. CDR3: CASSYDRQGWGTDTQYF. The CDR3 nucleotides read TGTGCCAGCAGCTACGATCGACAGGGATGGGGCACAGATACGCAGTATTTT.

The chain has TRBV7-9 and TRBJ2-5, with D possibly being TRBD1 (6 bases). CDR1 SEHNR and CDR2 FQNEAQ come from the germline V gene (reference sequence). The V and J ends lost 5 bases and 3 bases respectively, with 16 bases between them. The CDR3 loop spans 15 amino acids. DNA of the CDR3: TGTGCCAGCAGCCCTCCCGCACAGGGAAAAGAGACCCAGTACTTC. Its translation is CASSPPAQGKETQYF.

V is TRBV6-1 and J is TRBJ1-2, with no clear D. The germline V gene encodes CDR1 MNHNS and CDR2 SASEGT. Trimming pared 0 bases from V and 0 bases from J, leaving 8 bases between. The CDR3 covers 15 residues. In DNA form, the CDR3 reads TGTGCCAGCAGTGAAGCTACGGTGGCTAACTATGGCTACACCTTC. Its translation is CASSEATVANYGYTF.

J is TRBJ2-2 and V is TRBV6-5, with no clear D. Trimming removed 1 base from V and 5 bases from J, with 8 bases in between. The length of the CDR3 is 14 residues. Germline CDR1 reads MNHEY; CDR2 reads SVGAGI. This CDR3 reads CASSYLGSTGELFF. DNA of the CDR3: TGTGCCAGCAGTTACTTGGGCAGTACCGGGGAGCTGTTTTTT.

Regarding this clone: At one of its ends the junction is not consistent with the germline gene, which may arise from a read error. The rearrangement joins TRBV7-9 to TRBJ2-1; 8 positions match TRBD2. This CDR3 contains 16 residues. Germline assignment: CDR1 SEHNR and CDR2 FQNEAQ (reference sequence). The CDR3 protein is CSSSPGGSGSYNEQFF. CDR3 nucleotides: TGTTCCAGCAGCCCGGGAGGGAGTGGATCCTACAATGAGCAGTTCTTC.

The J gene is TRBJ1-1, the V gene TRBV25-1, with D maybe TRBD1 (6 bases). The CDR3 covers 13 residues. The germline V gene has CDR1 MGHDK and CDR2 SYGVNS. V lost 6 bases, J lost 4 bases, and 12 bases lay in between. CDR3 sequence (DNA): TGTGCCAGCAGGGGGGCAGGGTTCACTGAAGCTTTCTTT. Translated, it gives CASRGAGFTEAFF.